Following are 24 T cell receptor beta chains from one sample sequenced in a study of Graves' ophthalmopathy and Graves' hyperthyroidism. Amplified TCR beta CDR3 regions were obtained using RNA transcripts as template. Second-round multiplex PCR came after first-round RT-PCR with HTBI primers. MiXCR was run by TCRdb on the multiplex PCR reads, yielding one entry per CDR3 protein. This table holds tens of thousands of distinct CDR3 sequences, about half found once. Input material: peripheral blood. The receptors stem from an adult woman with stable Graves' hyperthyroidism.

This clonotype has ten or more counts. Without the conserved terminal phenylalanine or tryptophan, this CDR3 likely stems from a read error. This sequence joins TRBV5-5 and TRBJ1-5; 8 nucleotides match TRBD1. V was clipped by 4 bases and J by 7 bases; unmatched bases: 13. The CDR3 consists of 16 residues. CDR1 and CDR2 (germline): SGHKS, YYEKEE (reference sequence). In nucleotides, the CDR3 is TGTGCCAGCAGCGTTCACCGGGACAGGATTCACCAGCCCCAGCATCTT. It codes for CASSVHRDRIHQPQHL.

This clonotype was observed a few times. The chain has TRBV13 and TRBJ2-7; 9 nucleotides align to TRBD1. Germline CDR1 is PRHDT and CDR2 is FYEKMQ (reference sequence). The CDR3 covers 14 residues. V was pared by 3 bases and J by 4 bases, with 4 bases of the junction left unmatched. CDR3 loop: CASSLGGQGYEQYF. The CDR3 coding sequence is TGTGCCAGCAGCTTGGGGGGACAGGGTTACGAGCAGTACTTC.

The chain has TRBV7-2 and TRBJ2-2; D unresolved. Germline CDR1 SGHTA, CDR2 FQGNSA. CDR3 length: 16 residues. Trimming took 5 bases from V and 8 from J, leaving 21 bases between them. The CDR3 DNA is TGTGCCAGCAGCCTAATGTGGGCAAACACCGGGGGGGAGCTGTTTTTT. Translation gives CASSLMWANTGGELFF.

This clonotype occurred a few times. The CDR3 DNA sequence: TGTGCCATCAGCGGACAGGGAAGCAATCAGCCCCAGCATTTT. This translates into CAISGQGSNQPQHF. The chain links TRBV10-3 to TRBJ1-5; 8 bases agree with TRBD1. CDR3 size: 14 residues. Germline CDR1 and CDR2: ENHRY and SYGVKD. V trimming: 6 bases; J trimming: 1 base; junction bases outside the gene matches: 2.

This clonotype was seen at least ten times. CDR3 in amino acids: CASGTNSNTEAFF. DNA for the CDR3: TGTGCCAGTGGGACAAACTCGAACACTGAAGCTTTCTTT. The genes are TRBV19 and TRBJ1-1; D is possibly TRBD1 (6 bases). The CDR3 runs to 13 residues. Germline assignment: CDR1 LNHDA and CDR2 SQIVND (reference sequence). V was shortened by 8 bases and J by 1 base, with 11 bases between the two germline ends.

The chain recombines TRBV10-3 with TRBJ2-7; D remains ambiguous. V was cut by 7 bases and J by 6 bases, with 10 bases left in between. Germline V CDR1 and CDR2: ENHRY, SYGVKD. The CDR3 contains 11 residues. CDR3 residues: CAIKSFAEQYF. The CDR3 bases are TGTGCCATCAAGAGTTTCGCCGAGCAGTACTTC.

J is TRBJ1-5 and V is TRBV7-9; 8 nucleotides align to TRBD1. The CDR3 totals 15 residues. V gave up 5 bases and J gave up 1 base; unmatched junction bases: 4. Germline V gene sequence: CDR1 SEHNR, CDR2 FQNEAQ (reference sequence). The CDR3 sequence is CASSIRQGSNQPQHF. For the CDR3, the DNA is TGTGCCAGCAGCATACGACAGGGGAGCAATCAGCCCCAGCATTTT.

This clonotype was seen only once. The chain is built from TRBV7-2 and TRBJ2-7; TRBD2 agrees at 8 bases. Germline CDR1 reads SGHTA; CDR2 reads FQGNSA. The CDR3 length is 14 residues. V lost 4 bases, J lost 3 bases, and 5 bases stayed unmatched. CDR3 nucleotide sequence: TGTGCCAGCAGCTCTCCGGGACTAGGCTACGAGCAGTACTTC. This encodes CASSSPGLGYEQYF.

This clonotype was seen a handful of times. The chain recombines TRBV7-3 with TRBJ2-5; TRBD2 agrees at 13 bases. Trimming removed 2 bases from V and 5 bases from J; junction bases left unmatched: 5. Germline assignment: CDR1 SGHTA and CDR2 FQGTGA. The CDR3 runs 16 residues. The CDR3 spells CASSLAGTSGTETQYF. The CDR3 DNA reads as TGTGCCAGCAGCTTAGCGGGGACTAGCGGGACCGAGACCCAGTACTTC.

This clonotype was seen at least ten times. This CDR3 is CASSWGGEEGYTF. The DNA for the CDR3 is TGTGCCAGCAGTTGGGGGGGGGAGGAAGGCTACACCTTC. The J gene is TRBJ1-2, the V gene TRBV6-6, with D possibly matching TRBD1 (5 bases). The CDR3 has 13 residues. Germline CDR1 MNHNY, CDR2 SVGAGI (reference sequence). V dropped 4 bases and J dropped 8 bases, with 14 bases sitting between them.

The rearrangement links TRBV20-1 to TRBJ2-2; 7 bases line up with TRBD2. The V gene end was trimmed by 1 base and the J gene end by 5 bases; junction bases not matched to a gene: 7. CDR1 and CDR2 from the germline V gene are DFQATT and SNEGSKA (reference sequence). CDR3 length equals 15 residues. CDR3 loop: CSARAGSGLTGELFF. The CDR3, as DNA: TGCAGTGCTAGAGCTGGTAGCGGGCTAACCGGGGAGCTGTTTTTT.

This clonotype was seen repeatedly, ten times or more. This sequence joins TRBV25-1 and TRBJ2-7; a possible D gene is TRBD2 (5 bases). Germline lookup yields CDR1 MGHDK and CDR2 SYGVNS. The V and J ends lost 4 bases and 4 bases respectively, with 14 bases between them. The CDR3 totals 14 residues. In DNA, the CDR3 is TGTGCCAGCAGTGCCGCGGGCGCCTCGTACGAGCAGTACTTC. Translation: CASSAAGASYEQYF.

Notes on this clonotype: The junction departs from the called germline gene at one end, perhaps through a read error. This sequence joins TRBV7-6 and TRBJ2-2; D unresolved. Germline values: CDR1 SGHVS, CDR2 FNYEAQ. CDR3 length equals 13 residues. CDR3 protein: CASSLGAAGELFF. Here the CDR3 DNA reads TGTGCTAGCAGCTTAGGAGCTGCCGGGGAGCTGTTTTTT.

This clonotype was detected ten times or more. CDR3 sequence: CASNFARQGTGNTIYF. The CDR3 DNA follows: TGTGCCAGCAACTTTGCCCGACAGGGAACAGGAAACACCATATATTTT. This sequence joins TRBV2 and TRBJ1-3; 7 bases match TRBD1. V lost 7 bases to trimming and J lost 4 bases; unmatched junction nucleotides: 13. The CDR3 has 16 amino acids. The germline V gene has CDR1 SNHLY and CDR2 FYNNEI.

This clonotype was counted a single time. The rearrangement uses TRBV20-1 and TRBJ2-5, with TRBD2 matching over 7 bases. This CDR3 has 15 residues. Per germline, CDR1 DFQATT and CDR2 SNEGSKA (reference sequence). With 1 base clipped from V and 2 bases from J, the junction kept 7 bases outside the gene matches. The CDR3 reads CSARGASGSQETQYF. The CDR3 DNA reads as TGCAGTGCTAGAGGCGCTAGCGGATCACAAGAGACCCAGTACTTC.

On this clonotype itself: Mismatch with germline at one junction end may stem from a read error. The chain combines TRBV7-4 with TRBJ1-5; D might be TRBD1 (5 bases). CDR3 length: 12 residues. CDR1 is SGHVT, CDR2 SQSDAQ, per germline. Written as DNA, the CDR3 is TGTGCCAGCAGTTTAGGGGATCAGCCCCAGCATTTT. Residues: CASSLGDQPQHF.

The count of this clonotype is one. Compared with germline, one end of the junction differs, possibly owing to a read error. The chain links TRBV7-7 to TRBJ1-2, with 12 bases identical to TRBD1. Germline values: CDR1 SSHAT, CDR2 FNYEAQ (reference sequence). This CDR3 is 17 amino acids long. CDR3 bases: TGTGCTAGCAGCTTGGGACAGGGGACAGGGGGCGCATCTGGCTACACCTTC. It specifies CASSLGQGTGGASGYTF.

This clonotype came up many times. This chain joins TRBV4-1 and TRBJ2-5; D tentatively fits TRBD1 or TRBD2 (5 bases each). Germline CDR1 reads MGHRA; CDR2 reads YSYEKL. The V end lost 4 bases, the J end lost 2 bases, and 11 bases lay between the germline ends. The CDR3 runs to 14 residues. CDR3: CASSPGPAQETQYF. CDR3 in DNA: TGCGCCAGCAGCCCGGGACCGGCTCAAGAGACCCAGTACTTC.

There are many counts of this clonotype. The V and J genes are TRBV20-1 and TRBJ2-7; a weak D match, TRBD2 (5 bases). V gave up 4 bases and J gave up 2 bases, with 12 bases separating them. CDR1 is DFQATT and CDR2 is SNEGSKA in the germline V gene (reference sequence). The CDR3 runs to 13 residues. CDR3 loop: CSATGGATYEQYF. CDR3 nucleotide sequence: TGCAGTGCTACCGGAGGCGCAACCTACGAGCAGTACTTC.

This rearrangement joins TRBV7-9 to TRBJ2-7, with TRBD1 identical over 12 bases. CDR3 length: 14 amino acids. V lost 4 bases to trimming and J lost 4 bases; unmatched junction nucleotides: 2. CDR1 and CDR2 from the germline V gene are SEHNR and FQNEAQ (reference sequence). The CDR3 bases are TGTGCCAGCAGCTCGGGACAGGGGGCTTACGAGCAGTACTTC. It encodes CASSSGQGAYEQYF.

This clonotype was observed a few times. In DNA form, the CDR3 reads TGTGCCAGCAGCTTGGGACAGGGCCACGAGCAGTACTTC. Protein sequence: CASSLGQGHEQYF. The rearrangement links TRBV13 to TRBJ2-7; 9 nucleotides agree with TRBD1. Germline V CDR1 and CDR2: PRHDT, FYEKMQ (reference sequence). V lost 3 bases, J lost 5 bases, and 2 bases stayed unmatched. The CDR3 sequence is 13 residues long. Together with reference TRBV13 and TRBJ2-7, the CDR3 gives the full variable domain: AAGVIQSPRHLIKEKRETATLKCYPIPRHDTVYWYQQGPGQDPQFLISFYEKMQSDKGSIPDRFSAQQFSDYHSELNMSSLELGDSALYFCASSLGQGHEQYFGPGTRLTVT.

The chain combines TRBV7-8 with TRBJ2-7; 12 nucleotides align to TRBD2. The J segment lost 7 bases and the V segment lost 5 bases, leaving 3 bases of the junction unmatched. Germline V gene sequence: CDR1 SGHVS, CDR2 FQNEAQ. This CDR3 comprises 13 residues. CDR3 amino acids: CASSRLAGVEQYF. CDR3 bases: TGTGCCAGCAGCAGACTAGCGGGAGTTGAGCAGTACTTC.

This clonotype was detected once. The chain employs TRBV29-1 and TRBJ2-7; 12 positions match TRBD1. J was trimmed by 4 bases and V by 6 bases; bases with no gene match: 7. CDR1 SQVTM and CDR2 ANQGSEA come from the germline V gene. The CDR3 has 14 residues. CDR3: CSVIPGQGAYEQYF. The CDR3 DNA reads as TGCAGCGTGATACCGGGACAGGGGGCGTACGAGCAGTACTTC.

This chain joins TRBV7-3 and TRBJ2-5; 15 bases are shared with TRBD2. CDR1 and CDR2 (germline): SGHTA, FQGTGA. Trimming cost V 3 bases and J 4 bases; bases outside gene matches: 3. The CDR3 has 16 amino acids. Written as DNA, the CDR3 is TGTGCCAGCAGCTTCGGACTAGCGGGAGGGGGAGAGACCCAGTACTTC. It is translated as CASSFGLAGGGETQYF.